Following are 11 T cell receptor beta chains from one sample sequenced in a study of T cell changes during pregnancy in multiple sclerosis (dated by TCRdb to the late 2010s). The library was obtained by the immunoSEQ multiplex PCR assay. TCRdb obtained this table from immuneACCESS and retained in-frame rearrangements with V and J assigned. These tables miss some clones; where compared with another copy, unresolved V genes account for less than half of the shortfall, and the remainder is unexplained. This sample gives more than 35,000 clones in total; around 92% of them show up just once. Around 0.8% of the sample belongs to the ten largest clones. The sample consisted of CD4+ T cells from peripheral blood mononuclear cells, taken in the third trimester of pregnancy. The receptors stem from a female donor with multiple sclerosis, enrolled in a pregnancy study.

The chain uses TRBV30 and TRBJ1-1; tentatively, D is TRBD1 (5 bases). Trimming removed 2 bases from V and 5 bases from J, with 15 bases in between. The CDR3 extends over 14 amino acids. CDR1 and CDR2 (germline): GTSNPN, SVGIG (reference sequence). CDR3 amino acids: CAWSYGGGRTEAFF. The CDR3 DNA reads TGTGCCTGGAGTTACGGCGGGGGGAGAACTGAAGCTTTCTTT.

This chain connects TRBV10-1 to TRBJ2-2; D might be TRBD2 (6 bases). V shed 10 bases and J shed 1 base, with 10 bases lying between them. The CDR3 spans 13 residues. Germline V CDR1 and CDR2: WNHNN, SYGVQD (reference sequence). CDR3 amino acids: CATRDLNTGELFF. The CDR3 nucleotides are TGCGCCACCCGGGACTTGAACACCGGGGAGCTGTTTTTT.

The rearrangement joins TRBV5-5 to TRBJ2-2, with 8 bases that match TRBD1. Germline-derived CDR1 and CDR2 are SGHKS and YYEKEE (reference sequence). The V segment lost 1 base and the J segment 6 bases; nucleotides outside the gene matches: 5. The CDR3 is made up of 15 amino acids. The CDR3 coding sequence is TGTGCCAGCAGCTTGCAGGGGGCGGGATCCGGGGAGCTGTTTTTT. This codes for CASSLQGAGSGELFF. Together with reference TRBV5-5 and TRBJ2-2, the CDR3 gives the full variable domain: DAGVTQSPTHLIKTRGQQVTLRCSPISGHKSVSWYQQVLGQGPQFIFQYYEKEERGRGNFPDRFSARQFPNYSSELNVNALLLGDSALYLCASSLQGAGSGELFFGEGSRLTVL.

The chain links TRBV27 to TRBJ2-2, with D perhaps matching TRBD1 (5 bases). Germline-derived CDR1 and CDR2 are MNHEY and SMNVEV (reference sequence). The CDR3 consists of 14 residues. V lost 7 bases and J 6 bases, leaving 15 bases between the germline ends. The CDR3: CASMGRVVAGELFF. In nucleotides, the CDR3 is TGTGCCAGCATGGGCAGGGTGGTTGCCGGGGAGCTGTTTTTT.

This rearrangement joins TRBV29-1 to TRBJ2-5, with D tentatively TRBD1 (6 bases). Trimming pared 4 bases from V and 4 bases from J, leaving 13 bases between. The CDR3 has 13 amino acids. Per the germline V gene, CDR1 is SQVTM and CDR2 is ANQGSEA. The DNA of the CDR3 is TGCAGCGTTGGACAGGCCGAGGGAGAGACCCAGTACTTC. This sequence encodes CSVGQAEGETQYF.

This chain uses TRBV6-6 with TRBJ1-3; 8 nucleotides line up with TRBD1. Germline V gene lookup returns CDR1 MNHNY and CDR2 SVGAGI (reference sequence). With V trimmed by 6 bases and J by 4 bases, 11 bases remained unmatched. CDR3 length: 16 amino acids. CDR3 in amino acids: CASSQGRGRSGNTIYF. For the CDR3, the DNA is TGTGCCAGCAGCCAGGGCAGGGGGCGCTCCGGAAACACCATATATTTT.

A note on this clone: The sample carries other DNA sequences with the same CDR3. This chain links TRBV4-3 with TRBJ1-3, with 8 bases that match TRBD1. This CDR3 region has 16 residues. Germline values: CDR1 LGHNA, CDR2 YSLEER. V shed 1 base, J shed 2 bases, and the junction held 4 bases outside the gene matches. Here the CDR3 reads CASSQGRTGTGNTIYF. CDR3 sequence (DNA): TGCGCCAGCAGCCAAGGGAGGACAGGGACTGGAAACACCATATATTTT.

The CDR3 region has the DNA TGTGCCAGCAGGGGCGGAGACAGCTACGAGCAGTACTTC. Its protein is CASRGGDSYEQYF. J is TRBJ2-7 and V is TRBV27, with D possibly TRBD1 on 5 matching bases. The germline CDR1 and CDR2 sequences are MNHEY and SMNVEV (reference sequence). Trimming took off 6 bases at V and 3 bases at J, with 12 bases between the two ends. This CDR3 comprises 13 residues.

The chain uses TRBV6-1 and TRBJ1-2, with D perhaps TRBD1 (6 bases). The CDR3 runs to 15 residues. Per the germline V gene, CDR1 is MNHNS and CDR2 is SASEGT. V lost 4 bases and J 1 base, leaving 13 bases between the germline ends. CDR3 coding DNA: TGTGCCAGCAGTGCACTGACAGGCGGTAACTATGGCTACACCTTC. Amino acid sequence: CASSALTGGNYGYTF.

The genes are TRBV6-5 and TRBJ1-2; 7 bases are a match to TRBD1. The CDR3 consists of 12 residues. Losses at the gene ends were 2 bases for V and 7 bases for J; bases not matched to a gene: 1. Germline V gene sequence: CDR1 MNHEY, CDR2 SVGAGI. The CDR3 here is CASSYRGRGYTF. The CDR3 DNA follows: TGTGCCAGCAGTTACAGGGGGCGTGGCTACACCTTC.

In this sample, this clone turned up once. V usage is TRBV25-1 and J usage is TRBJ1-4, with 8 bases matching TRBD1. V shed 4 bases and J 5 bases; nucleotides not matched to a gene: 9. The CDR3 is 16 amino acids. Germline V gene data show CDR1 as MGHDK and CDR2 as SYGVNS. The CDR3 DNA follows: TGTGCCAGCAGTGCCAACGACAGGGGCCTCAATGAAAAACTGTTTTTT. It translates to CASSANDRGLNEKLFF.